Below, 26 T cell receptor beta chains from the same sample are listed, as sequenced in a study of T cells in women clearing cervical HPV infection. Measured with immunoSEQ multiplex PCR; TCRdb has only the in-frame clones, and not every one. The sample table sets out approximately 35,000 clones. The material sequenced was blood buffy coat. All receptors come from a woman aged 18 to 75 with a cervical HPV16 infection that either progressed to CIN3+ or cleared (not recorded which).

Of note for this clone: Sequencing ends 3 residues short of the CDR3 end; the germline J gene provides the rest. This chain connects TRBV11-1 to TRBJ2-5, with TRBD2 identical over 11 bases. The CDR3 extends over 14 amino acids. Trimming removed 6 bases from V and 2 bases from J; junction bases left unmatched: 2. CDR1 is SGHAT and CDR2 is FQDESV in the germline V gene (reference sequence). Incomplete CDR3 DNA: TGTGCCAGCAGGCTAGCGGGGGGTCAAGAGACC. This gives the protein CASRLAGGQET. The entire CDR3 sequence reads CASRLAGGQETQYF.

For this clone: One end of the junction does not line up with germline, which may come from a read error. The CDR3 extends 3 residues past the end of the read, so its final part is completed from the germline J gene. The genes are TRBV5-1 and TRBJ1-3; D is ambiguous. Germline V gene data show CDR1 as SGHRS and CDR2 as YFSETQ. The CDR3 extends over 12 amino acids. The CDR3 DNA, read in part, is TGCGCCAGCAGGGACTCTGGAAACACG. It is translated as CASRDSGNT. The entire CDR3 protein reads CASRDSGNTIYF. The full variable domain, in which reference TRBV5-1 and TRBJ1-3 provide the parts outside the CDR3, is KAGVTQTPRYLIKTRGQQVTLSCSPISGHRSVSWYQQTPGQGLQFLFEYFSETQRNKGNFPGRFSGRQFSNSRSEMNVSTLELGDSALYLCASRDSGNTIYFGEGSWLTVV.

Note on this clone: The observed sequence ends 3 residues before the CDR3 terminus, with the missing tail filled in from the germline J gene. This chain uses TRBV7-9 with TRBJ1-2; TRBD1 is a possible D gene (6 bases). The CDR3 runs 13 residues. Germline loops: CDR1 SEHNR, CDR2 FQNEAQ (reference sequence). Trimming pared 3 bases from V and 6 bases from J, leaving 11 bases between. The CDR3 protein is CASSFEGGHGYTF. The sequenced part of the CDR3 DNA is TGTGCCAGCAGCTTTGAAGGGGGACATGGC.

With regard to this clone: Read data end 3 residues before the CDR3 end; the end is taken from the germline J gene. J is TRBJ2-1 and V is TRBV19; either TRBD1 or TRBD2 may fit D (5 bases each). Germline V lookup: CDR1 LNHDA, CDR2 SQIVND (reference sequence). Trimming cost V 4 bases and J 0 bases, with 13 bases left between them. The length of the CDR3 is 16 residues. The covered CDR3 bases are TGTGCCAGTAGTACCCCGTCAGGGAGCTCCTACAATGAG. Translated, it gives CASSTPSGSSYNE. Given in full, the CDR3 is CASSTPSGSSYNEQFF. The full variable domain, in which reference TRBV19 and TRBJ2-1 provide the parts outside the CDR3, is DGGITQSPKYLFRKEGQNVTLSCEQNLNHDAMYWYRQDPGQGLRLIYYSQIVNDFQKGDIAEGYSVSREKKESFPLTVTSAQKNPTAFYLCASSTPSGSSYNEQFFGPGTRLTVL.

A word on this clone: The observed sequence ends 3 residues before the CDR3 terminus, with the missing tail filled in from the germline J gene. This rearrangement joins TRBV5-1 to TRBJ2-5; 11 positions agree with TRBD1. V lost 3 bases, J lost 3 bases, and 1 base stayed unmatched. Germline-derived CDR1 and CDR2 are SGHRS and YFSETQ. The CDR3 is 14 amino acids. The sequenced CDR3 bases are TGCGCCAGCAGCTGGACAGGGGGCGAAGAGACC. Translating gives CASSWTGGEET. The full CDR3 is CASSWTGGEETQYF. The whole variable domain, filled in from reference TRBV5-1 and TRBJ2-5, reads KAGVTQTPRYLIKTRGQQVTLSCSPISGHRSVSWYQQTPGQGLQFLFEYFSETQRNKGNFPGRFSGRQFSNSRSEMNVSTLELGDSALYLCASSWTGGEETQYFGPGTRLLVL.

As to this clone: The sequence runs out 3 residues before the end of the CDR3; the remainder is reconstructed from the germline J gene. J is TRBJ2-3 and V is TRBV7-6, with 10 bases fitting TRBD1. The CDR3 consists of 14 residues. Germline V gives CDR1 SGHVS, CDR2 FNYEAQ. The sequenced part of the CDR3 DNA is TGTGCCAGCAGCCGGGGACAGGGGCAAGAGACG. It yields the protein CASSRGQGQET. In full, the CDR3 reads CASSRGQGQETQYF.

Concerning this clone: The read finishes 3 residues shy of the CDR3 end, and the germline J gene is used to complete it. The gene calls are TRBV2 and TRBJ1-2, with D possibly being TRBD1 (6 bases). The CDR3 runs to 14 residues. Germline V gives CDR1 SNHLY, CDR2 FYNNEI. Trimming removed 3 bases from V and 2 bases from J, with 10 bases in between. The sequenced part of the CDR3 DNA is TGTGCCAGCAGTGACGCCCAGGGGAACTATGGC. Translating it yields CASSDAQGNYG. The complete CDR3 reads CASSDAQGNYGYTF.

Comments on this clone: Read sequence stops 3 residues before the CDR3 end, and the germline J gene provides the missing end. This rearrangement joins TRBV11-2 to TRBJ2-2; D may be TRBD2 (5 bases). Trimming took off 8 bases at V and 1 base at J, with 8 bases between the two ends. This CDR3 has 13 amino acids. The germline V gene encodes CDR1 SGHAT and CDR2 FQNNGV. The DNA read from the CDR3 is TGTGCCAGCGCAGCGGTGAACACCGGGGAG. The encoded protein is CASAAVNTGE. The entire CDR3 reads CASAAVNTGELFF.

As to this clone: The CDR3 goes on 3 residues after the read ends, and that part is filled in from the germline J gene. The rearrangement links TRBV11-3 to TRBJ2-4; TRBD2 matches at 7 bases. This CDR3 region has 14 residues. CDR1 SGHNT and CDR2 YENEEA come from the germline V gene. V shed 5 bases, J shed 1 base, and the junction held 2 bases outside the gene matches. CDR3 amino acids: CASSLGGAKNIQYF. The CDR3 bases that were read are TGTGCCAGCAGCCTGGGGGGGGCCAAAAACATT.

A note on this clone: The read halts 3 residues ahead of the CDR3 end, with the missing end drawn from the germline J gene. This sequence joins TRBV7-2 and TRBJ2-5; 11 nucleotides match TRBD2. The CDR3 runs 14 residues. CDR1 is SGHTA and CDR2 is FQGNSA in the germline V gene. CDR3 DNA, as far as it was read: TGTGCCAGCAGCTTAGGTCTAGCGGGGGGCACC. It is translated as CASSLGLAGGT. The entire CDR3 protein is CASSLGLAGGTQYF.

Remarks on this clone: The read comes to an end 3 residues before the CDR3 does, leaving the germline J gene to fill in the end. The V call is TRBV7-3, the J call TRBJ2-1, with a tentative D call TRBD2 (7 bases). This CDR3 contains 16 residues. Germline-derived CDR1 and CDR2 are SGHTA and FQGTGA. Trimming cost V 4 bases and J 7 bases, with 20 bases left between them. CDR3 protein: CASSSFSGSRGNEQFF. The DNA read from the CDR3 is TGTGCCAGCAGCTCTTTTAGCGGGTCTAGGGGGAATGAG.

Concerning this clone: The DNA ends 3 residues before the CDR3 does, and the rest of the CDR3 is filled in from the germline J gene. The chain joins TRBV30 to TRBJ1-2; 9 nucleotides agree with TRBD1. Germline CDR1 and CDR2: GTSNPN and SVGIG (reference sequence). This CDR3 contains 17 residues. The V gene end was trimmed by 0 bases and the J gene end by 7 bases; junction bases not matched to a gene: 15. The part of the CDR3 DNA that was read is TGTGCCTGGAGTGTATTTTCTCCGGGACAGGGCCCCGGTGGC. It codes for CAWSVFSPGQGPGG. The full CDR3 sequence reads CAWSVFSPGQGPGGYTF.

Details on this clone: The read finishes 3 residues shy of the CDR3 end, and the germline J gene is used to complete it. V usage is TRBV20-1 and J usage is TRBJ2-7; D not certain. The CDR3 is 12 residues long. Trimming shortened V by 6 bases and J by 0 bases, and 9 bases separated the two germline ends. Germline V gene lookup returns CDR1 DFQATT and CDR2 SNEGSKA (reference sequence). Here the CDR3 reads CSAELHSYEQYF. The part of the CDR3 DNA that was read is TGCAGTGCCGAACTCCACTCCTACGAG.

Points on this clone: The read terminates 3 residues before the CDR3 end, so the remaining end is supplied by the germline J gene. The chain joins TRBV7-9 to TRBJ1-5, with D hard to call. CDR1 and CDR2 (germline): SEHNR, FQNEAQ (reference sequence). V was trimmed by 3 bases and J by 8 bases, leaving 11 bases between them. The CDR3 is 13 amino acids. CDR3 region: CASSFDNWEPQHF. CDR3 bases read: TGTGCCAGCAGCTTTGACAATTGGGAGCCC.

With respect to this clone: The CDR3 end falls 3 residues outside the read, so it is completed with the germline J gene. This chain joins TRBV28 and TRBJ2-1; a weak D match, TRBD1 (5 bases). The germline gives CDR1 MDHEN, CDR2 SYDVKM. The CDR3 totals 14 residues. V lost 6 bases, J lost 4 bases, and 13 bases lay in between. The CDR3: CASSLPTGYNEQFF. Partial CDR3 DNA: TGTGCCAGCAGCCTACCAACAGGTTACAATGAG.

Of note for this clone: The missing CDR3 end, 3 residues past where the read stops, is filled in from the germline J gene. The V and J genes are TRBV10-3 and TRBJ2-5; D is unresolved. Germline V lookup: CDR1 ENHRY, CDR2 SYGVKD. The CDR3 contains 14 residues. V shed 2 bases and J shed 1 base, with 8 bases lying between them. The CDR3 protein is CAISERGSQETQYF. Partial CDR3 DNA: TGTGCCATCAGTGAGCGTGGCTCCCAAGAGACC.

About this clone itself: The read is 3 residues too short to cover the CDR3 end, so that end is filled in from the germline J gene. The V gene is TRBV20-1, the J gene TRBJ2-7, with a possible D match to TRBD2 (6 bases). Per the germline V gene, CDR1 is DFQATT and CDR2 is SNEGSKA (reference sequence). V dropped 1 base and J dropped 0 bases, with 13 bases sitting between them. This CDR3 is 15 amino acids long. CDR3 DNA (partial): TGCAGTGCTAGAGCCCGGGGGTCCGGCTCCTACGAG. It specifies CSARARGSGSYE. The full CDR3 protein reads CSARARGSGSYEQYF.

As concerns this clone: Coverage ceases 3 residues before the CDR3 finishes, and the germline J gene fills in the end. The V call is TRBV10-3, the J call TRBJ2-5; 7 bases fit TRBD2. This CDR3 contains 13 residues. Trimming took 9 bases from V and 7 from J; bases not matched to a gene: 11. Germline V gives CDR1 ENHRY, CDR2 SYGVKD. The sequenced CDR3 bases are TGTGCCATAGCTAGCGGATCGGAGGTGACC. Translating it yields CAIASGSEVT. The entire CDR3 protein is CAIASGSEVTQYF.

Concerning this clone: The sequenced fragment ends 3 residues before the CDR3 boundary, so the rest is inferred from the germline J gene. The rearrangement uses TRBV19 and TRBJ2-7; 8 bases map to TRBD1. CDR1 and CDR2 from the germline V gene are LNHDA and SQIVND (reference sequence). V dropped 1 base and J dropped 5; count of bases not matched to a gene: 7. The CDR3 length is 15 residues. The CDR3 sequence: CASSIVGTGGDEQYF. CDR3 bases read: TGTGCCAGTAGTATAGTGGGGACAGGAGGGGACGAG.

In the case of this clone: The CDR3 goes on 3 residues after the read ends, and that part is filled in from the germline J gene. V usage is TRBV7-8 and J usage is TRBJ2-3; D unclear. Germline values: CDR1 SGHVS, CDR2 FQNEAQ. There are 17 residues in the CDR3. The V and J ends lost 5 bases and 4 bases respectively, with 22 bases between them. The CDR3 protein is CASSQTSSVYSADTQYF. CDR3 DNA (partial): TGTGCCAGCAGCCAGACTTCAAGTGTGTACTCAGCAGATACG.

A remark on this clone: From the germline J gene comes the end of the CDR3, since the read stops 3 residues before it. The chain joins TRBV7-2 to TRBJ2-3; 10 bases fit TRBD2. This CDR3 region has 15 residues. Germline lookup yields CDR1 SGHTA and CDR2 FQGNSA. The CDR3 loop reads CASSLRVAGGETQYF. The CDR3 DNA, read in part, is TGTGCCAGCAGCTTAAGGGTAGCGGGAGGAGAGACG.

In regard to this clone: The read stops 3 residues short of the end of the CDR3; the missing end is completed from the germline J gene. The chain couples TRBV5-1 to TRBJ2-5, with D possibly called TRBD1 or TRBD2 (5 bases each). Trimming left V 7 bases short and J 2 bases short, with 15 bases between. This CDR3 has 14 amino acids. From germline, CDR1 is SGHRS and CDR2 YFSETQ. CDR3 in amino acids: CASGRGAEQETQYF. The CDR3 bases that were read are TGCGCCAGCGGCCGAGGGGCAGAACAAGAGACC.

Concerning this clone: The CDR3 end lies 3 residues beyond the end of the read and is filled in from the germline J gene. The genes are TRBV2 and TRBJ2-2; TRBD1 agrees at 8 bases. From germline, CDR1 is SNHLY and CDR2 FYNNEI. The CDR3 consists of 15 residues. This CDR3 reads CASRRDRSTNEKLFF. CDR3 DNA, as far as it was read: TGTGCCAGCAGACGGGACAGGTCAACTAATGAAAAG.

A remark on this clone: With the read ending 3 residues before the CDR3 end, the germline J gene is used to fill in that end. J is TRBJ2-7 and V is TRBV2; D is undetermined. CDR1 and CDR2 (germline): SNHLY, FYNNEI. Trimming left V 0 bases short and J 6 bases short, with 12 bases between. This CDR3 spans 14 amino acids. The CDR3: CASSEALRAAEQYF. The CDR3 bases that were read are TGTGCCAGCAGTGAAGCGCTTAGGGCAGCCGAG. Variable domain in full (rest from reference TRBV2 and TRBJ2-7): EPEVTQTPSHQVTQMGQEVILRCVPISNHLYFYWYRQILGQKVEFLVSFYNNEISEKSEIFDDQFSVERPDGSNFTLKIRSTKLEDSAMYFCASSEALRAAEQYFGPGTRLTVT.

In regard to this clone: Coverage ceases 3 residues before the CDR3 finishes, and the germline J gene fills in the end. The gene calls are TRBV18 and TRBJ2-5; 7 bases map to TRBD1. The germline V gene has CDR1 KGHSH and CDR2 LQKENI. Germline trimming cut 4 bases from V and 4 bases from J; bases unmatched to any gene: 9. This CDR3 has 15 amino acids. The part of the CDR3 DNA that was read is TGTGCCAGCTCACGGTCCCGGGACAGTTCAGAGACC. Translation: CASSRSRDSSET. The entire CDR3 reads CASSRSRDSSETQYF.

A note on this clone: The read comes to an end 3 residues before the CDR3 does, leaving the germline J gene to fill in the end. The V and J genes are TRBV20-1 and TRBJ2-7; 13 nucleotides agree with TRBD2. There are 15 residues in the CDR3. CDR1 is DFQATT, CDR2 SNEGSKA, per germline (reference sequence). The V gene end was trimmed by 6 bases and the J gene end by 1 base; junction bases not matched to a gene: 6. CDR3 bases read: TGCAGTGCGACCCAGGGACTAGCGGGATCCTACGAG. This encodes CSATQGLAGSYE. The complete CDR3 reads CSATQGLAGSYEQYF.